The clone carrying this T cell receptor beta chain was observed at least ten times. These data originate in a study of T cells in Graves' hyperthyroidism and ophthalmopathy. Background on the study: Peripheral blood sampling occurred at initial diagnosis, before any treatment.

CDR3 size: 17 residues. With 7 bases removed from V and 0 bases from J, the gap between germline ends came to 19 bases. RNA transcripts provided the source from which TCR beta CDR3 regions were amplified. HTBI primers were the set used in a first-round RT-PCR of the TCR CDR3. TCRdb reanalysed the multiplex PCR reads using MiXCR and keeps one entry per CDR3 protein. In the table there are nearly 600,000 distinct CDR3 sequences, 11% to 15% of which are singletons. The sequence was collected from a young woman with Graves' hyperthyroidism that later progressed to Graves' ophthalmopathy. Input material: blood. J is TRBJ2-1 and V is TRBV12-3 or TRBV12-4; either TRBD1 or TRBD2 may supply D (5 bases each). The CDR3 spells CASTPLWGMSSYNEQFF. In DNA, the CDR3 is TGTGCCAGCACGCCTCTTTGGGGGATGAGCTCCTACAATGAGCAGTTCTTC.